This T cell receptor (beta chain) was retrieved from a study of radiation and T cells in renal cell carcinoma. This sample's time point: blood 4 weeks post-SBRT, at nephrectomy. This sample's treatment: 15 Gy SBRT to primary tumor, nephrectomy 4 weeks later. Nephrectomy followed 15 Gy stereotactic body radiation by 4 weeks. Radiation-treated patients gave blood at baseline, week 2 and week 4. Germline V lookup: CDR1 SGHDT, CDR2 YYEEEE. The length of the CDR3 is 15 residues. V lost 1 base and J lost 7, with 12 bases in between. Assay: immunoSEQ multiplex PCR; the TCRdb copy retains only in-frame clones and omits some. The sample lists around 170,000 clones; 88% were seen once.

The chain uses TRBV5-6 and TRBJ1-6; no clear D. The material was blood, obtained from a patient whose treatment included radiotherapy and nephrectomy. This clonotype originated in a woman in her forties or fifties with renal cell carcinoma. The CDR3 loop reads CASSLTGRMNSPLHF. CDR3 bases: TGTGCCAGCAGCTTGACGGGCCGGATGAATTCACCCCTCCACTTT.